The rows below give T cell receptor beta chains drawn from one sample of a study of T-cell memory formation after mild COVID-19. MiXCR, applied by TCRdb to the 5' RACE reads, yields one record per CDR3 protein. The repertoire holds just over 400,000 distinct CDR3 sequences, with around a quarter as singletons. Material for sequencing was PBMCs or a T cell subset sorted from them (not recorded which). These receptor sequences come from an adult woman who had mild COVID-19 (a few samples of this study predate the infection). Cell type and time point are not known. The CDR3 runs from the conserved cysteine through the conserved F or W. D genes are given only for firm matches. Expanded clones get a size class; other rows say once, few or many, or leave the size out.

TRBV15	TRBJ1-5	TRBD1	-	TGTGCCACCAGGATGGACAGGGCGGAGCCCCAGCATTTT	CATRMDRAEPQHF
TRBV20-1	TRBJ2-1	TRBD2	-	TGCAGTGCTACCACCTTAGCGGGGCAAAGTTACAATGAGCAGTTCTTC	CSATTLAGQSYNEQFF
TRBV7-6	TRBJ1-1	-	-	TGTGCCAGCAGCTCAAAAAGGACAGTTGGAAACACTGAAGCTTTCTTT	CASSSKRTVGNTEAFF
TRBV5-1	TRBJ2-1	TRBD2	few	TGCGCCACCTCAGAGGGACTAGGAGCCGACAATGAGCAGTTCTTC	CATSEGLGADNEQFF
TRBV12-3/TRBV12-4	TRBJ1-3	TRBD1	-	TGTGCCAGCAGGGGGACAGGCGCGCGCTCTGGAAACACCATATATTTT	CASRGTGARSGNTIYF
TRBV7-2	TRBJ2-3	TRBD2	-	TGTGCCAGCAGCTCCGGACTAGCGCAAGGGGTTACGCAGTATTTT	CASSSGLAQGVTQYF
TRBV13	TRBJ2-5	TRBD2	few	TGTGCCAGCAGCTTCACTAGCGAGGGGGAGACCCAGTACTTC	CASSFTSEGETQYF
TRBV20-1	TRBJ2-1	-	few	TGCAGTGCTAGAGGGGGAAATGAGCAGTTCTTC	CSARGGNEQFF
TRBV24-1	TRBJ1-6	-	once	TGTGCCACCAGTGATCCAGGGAGTAATTCACCCCTCCACTTT	CATSDPGSNSPLHF
TRBV18	TRBJ2-3	-	few	TGTGCCAGCTCACCACCGGGGACTTCGCAGTATTTT	CASSPPGTSQYF
TRBV12-3/TRBV12-4	TRBJ2-3	TRBD2	few	TGTGCCAGCAGTTCCATCCTAGCGGGAAGCACAGATACGCAGTATTTT	CASSSILAGSTDTQYF
TRBV2	TRBJ2-1	-	-	TGTGCCAGCAGTGACGGCACGGCTAGCCGACTCGACAATGAGCAGTTCTTC	CASSDGTASRLDNEQFF
TRBV12-3/TRBV12-4	TRBJ2-7	-	-	TGTGCCAGCAGTTTCCTTCTGCTGACTGACGGGACCGAGCAGTACTTC	CASSFLLLTDGTEQYF
TRBV24-1	TRBJ2-5	TRBD1	few	TGTGCCACCAGTGAGTGGACAGGGGGGCAAGAGACCCAGTACTTC	CATSEWTGGQETQYF
TRBV18	TRBJ2-1	-	many	TGTGCCAGCTCACCAGGGACCTACAATGAGCAGTTCTTC	CASSPGTYNEQFF
TRBV5-6	TRBJ2-7	-	few	TGTGCCAGCAGCTTGGATGGAGCGGAGCAGTACTTC	CASSLDGAEQYF
TRBV12-3/TRBV12-4	TRBJ1-3	TRBD1	few	TGTGCCAGCAGTTTCGGACAGGGGCCTGGAAACACCATATATTTT	CASSFGQGPGNTIYF
TRBV7-9	TRBJ2-3	-	-	TGTGCCAGCAGCTTAGAAGGGCGGGATACGCAGTATTTT	CASSLEGRDTQYF
TRBV25-1	TRBJ1-2	TRBD1	-	TGTGCCAGCAGTGAGGACAGGGGAAGGAACTATGGCTACACCTTC	CASSEDRGRNYGYTF
TRBV23-1	TRBJ1-4	-	few	TGCGCCAGCAGTCAATGTGCGGGTGGTAATGAAAAACTGTTTTTT	CASSQCAGGNEKLFF
TRBV6-6	TRBJ2-3	-	few	TGTGCCAGCAGTTACAGGGTCGATACGCAGTATTTT	CASSYRVDTQYF
TRBV10-3	TRBJ2-3	TRBD1	-	TGTGCCATCAGTGAGACCCGACAGGGGTTGGATACGCAGTATTTT	CAISETRQGLDTQYF
TRBV7-9	TRBJ2-2	-	once	TGTGCCAGCAGTGACCCAGGGGATCCGACCGGGGAGCTGTTTTTT	CASSDPGDPTGELFF
TRBV12-3/TRBV12-4	TRBJ2-3	-	few	TGTGCCAGCAGTTTTTGGAGGAACCTAAATAACGCAGATACGCAGTATTTT	CASSFWRNLNNADTQYF
TRBV20-1	TRBJ1-1	TRBD1	few	TGCAGTGCTAGGGGACAGCTAGTGAACACTGAAGCTTTCTTT	CSARGQLVNTEAFF
TRBV30	TRBJ1-1	-	-	TGTGCCTGGAGTCCGATTCTGAACACTGAAGCTTTCTTT	CAWSPILNTEAFF
TRBV7-6	TRBJ2-5	-	-	TGTGCCAGCAGCTTAGCGGGACCGCTGGAGACCCAGTACTTC	CASSLAGPLETQYF
TRBV18	TRBJ1-1	-	once	TGTGCCAGCTCACCACTCCCTGGGGAGTCACCAAGGATGAACACTGAAGCTTTCTTT	CASSPLPGESPRMNTEAFF
TRBV24-1	TRBJ2-2	-	many	TGTGCCACCAGTCGGGACCCGAACACCGGGGAGCTGTTTTTT	CATSRDPNTGELFF
TRBV6-6	TRBJ2-1	TRBD2	-	TGTGCCAGCAGTCCCCCCACTATCGGGACTAGGGGTGAAGGGCCCTACAATGAGCAGTTCTTC	CASSPPTIGTRGEGPYNEQFF
TRBV7-2	TRBJ1-6	TRBD1	few	TGTGCCAGCAGCTTAGTCTCGGGACAGGGGTTTTCACCCCTCCACTTT	CASSLVSGQGFSPLHF
TRBV12-3/TRBV12-4	TRBJ2-2	TRBD2	-	TGTGCCAGCATTCCGGGACTAGCGGGTCCCGGGGAGCTGTTTTTT	CASIPGLAGPGELFF
TRBV2	TRBJ1-6	TRBD1	-	TGTGCCAGCAGTGGGGGACAGGGTCTTGATTCACCCCTCCACTTT	CASSGGQGLDSPLHF
TRBV6-6	TRBJ2-7	-	many	TGTGCCAGCAGTGCGGGACTCCGTAACGAGCAGTACTTC	CASSAGLRNEQYF
TRBV7-2	TRBJ1-3	-	-	TGTGCCAGCAGCTTATTACTACAGGGCGGACACACCATATATTTT	CASSLLLQGGHTIYF
TRBV20-1	TRBJ1-5	-	once	TGCAGTGCTATCCGGGACACCAATCAGCCCCAGCATTTT	CSAIRDTNQPQHF
TRBV15	TRBJ2-5	-	few	TGTGCCACCAGCAGACAAAATGGGGAAGAGACCCAGTACTTC	CATSRQNGEETQYF
TRBV7-3	TRBJ2-5	-	-	TGTGCCAGCAGCTCCGGCCACGGAATGACCCAGTACTTC	CASSSGHGMTQYF
TRBV7-9	TRBJ2-1	-	-	TGTGCCAGCAGCCCGGAGGGGGACAGATACAATGAGCAGTTCTTC	CASSPEGDRYNEQFF
TRBV7-6	TRBJ2-4	TRBD2	-	TGTGCCAGCAGCTTATCGCTCCGCGGGAGGGCCCCGGACATTCAGTACTTC	CASSLSLRGRAPDIQYF
TRBV4-1	TRBJ2-7	-	few	TGCGCCAGCAGCCACGGAGCCTCCTACGAGCAGTACTTC	CASSHGASYEQYF
TRBV10-3	TRBJ2-3	TRBD2	-	TGTGCCATCAGTAAGACCATGACTAGCGGGAAGGATATGCAAGATACGCAGTATTTT	CAISKTMTSGKDMQDTQYF
TRBV11-3	TRBJ1-4	-	few	TGTGCCAGCAGCCCAGAAGCAACTAATGAAAAACTGTTTTTT	CASSPEATNEKLFF
TRBV3-1	TRBJ2-7	-	-	TGTGCCAGCAGCCAAGGGGGAATTGGGACCTACGAGCAGTACTTC	CASSQGGIGTYEQYF
TRBV27	TRBJ2-1	-	-	TGTGCCAGCAGTCATACTTACAATGAGCAGTTCTTC	CASSHTYNEQFF
TRBV5-1	TRBJ1-1	TRBD1	-	TGCGCCAGCAGCTTGGCAGGGGGCAATGAACAGGGTGAAGCTTTCTTT	CASSLAGGNEQGEAFF
TRBV12-3/TRBV12-4	TRBJ1-1	-	-	TGTGCCAGCAGCCTCGGACAGCCTCTAGAAGCTTTCTTT	CASSLGQPLEAFF
TRBV12-3/TRBV12-4	TRBJ1-1	-	many	TGTGCCAGCAGGGTGTACACTGAAGCTTTCTTT	CASRVYTEAFF
TRBV23-1	TRBJ1-4	-	-	TGCGCCAGCAGTCACCCGTATCCCCGGGACGGCGATGAAAAACTGTTTTTT	CASSHPYPRDGDEKLFF
TRBV7-9	TRBJ1-1	-	few	TGTGCCAGCAGCTTAGAGACCGGCACTGAAGCTTTCTTT	CASSLETGTEAFF
TRBV12-3/TRBV12-4	TRBJ2-7	TRBD2	few	TGTGCCAGCAGCTCCGGGACTAGCACCTCGGAGCAGTACTTC	CASSSGTSTSEQYF
TRBV7-8	TRBJ2-3	TRBD2	-	TGTGCCAGCAGCTTAGTACTAGCGGGGACTCCAGATACGCAGTATTTT	CASSLVLAGTPDTQYF